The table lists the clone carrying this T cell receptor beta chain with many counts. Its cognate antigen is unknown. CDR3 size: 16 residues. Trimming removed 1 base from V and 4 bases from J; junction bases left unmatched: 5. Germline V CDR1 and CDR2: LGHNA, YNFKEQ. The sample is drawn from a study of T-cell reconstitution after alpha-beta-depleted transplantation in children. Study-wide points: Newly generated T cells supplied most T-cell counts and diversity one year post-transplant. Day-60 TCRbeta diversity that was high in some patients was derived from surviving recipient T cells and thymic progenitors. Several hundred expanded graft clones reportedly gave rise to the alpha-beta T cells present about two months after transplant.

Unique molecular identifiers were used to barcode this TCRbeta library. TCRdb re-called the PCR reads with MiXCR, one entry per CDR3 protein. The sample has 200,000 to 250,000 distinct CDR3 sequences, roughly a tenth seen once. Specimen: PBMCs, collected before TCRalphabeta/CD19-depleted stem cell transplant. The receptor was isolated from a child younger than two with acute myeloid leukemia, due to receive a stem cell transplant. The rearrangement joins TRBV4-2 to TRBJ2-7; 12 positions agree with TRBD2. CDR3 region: CASSQGLAGEGYEQYF. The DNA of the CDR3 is TGTGCCAGCAGCCAAGGACTAGCGGGGGAAGGTTACGAGCAGTACTTC.